A selection of T cell receptor beta chains follows, all from one sample in a study of blood T cells in healthy people across ages. MiXCR, run by TCRdb on the 5' RACE reads, gives a single entry per CDR3 protein. The sample has about 930,000 distinct CDR3 sequences, 29% seen once. These data were also reused for a study on T cells of mothers and their children.

The sequencing sample was made of blood. Receptors were obtained from a woman between 40 and 50 years old in good health. The CDR3 runs from the conserved cysteine through the conserved F or W. D genes are given only for firm matches. The listing skips clone size in some rows; elsewhere it reads once, few, many or a size class.

d_call	clone_size	v_call	j_call	cdr3_aa	cdr3_nt
-	-	TRBV7-2	TRBJ2-7	CASSLGGGAAVPYEQYF	TGTGCCAGCAGCTTAGGTGGGGGGGCGGCGGTCCCCTACGAGCAGTACTTC
TRBD1	many	TRBV20-1	TRBJ1-5	CSATRTGGGNQPQHF	TGCAGTGCTACACGGACAGGGGGCGGCAATCAGCCCCAGCATTTT
-	-	TRBV5-6	TRBJ2-3	CASSSPGPNTDTQYF	TGTGCCAGCAGCTCCCCGGGACCAAACACAGATACGCAGTATTTT
TRBD2	many	TRBV7-2	TRBJ2-7	CASSLGRGAEQYF	TGTGCCAGCAGCTTAGGGCGGGGGGCCGAGCAGTACTTC
TRBD2	-	TRBV7-9	TRBJ2-7	CASSQLSGGEDEQYF	TGTGCCAGCAGCCAATTAAGCGGGGGGGAAGACGAGCAGTACTTC
-	-	TRBV29-1	TRBJ2-3	CSVDSQGSDTQYF	TGCAGCGTTGATAGCCAGGGCTCCGATACGCAGTATTTT
-	-	TRBV6-5	TRBJ2-1	CASSRGRGPYNEQFF	TGTGCCAGCAGCCGCGGCAGGGGCCCCTACAATGAGCAGTTCTTC
-	few	TRBV6-6	TRBJ2-2	CASSYQSAGFVTGELFF	TGTGCCAGCAGTTACCAGTCGGCAGGGTTTGTCACCGGGGAGCTGTTTTTT
TRBD1	once	TRBV12-3/TRBV12-4	TRBJ1-1	CASWGDRFNTEAFF	TGTGCCAGCTGGGGGGACAGGTTTAACACTGAAGCTTTCTTT
-	few	TRBV7-2	TRBJ2-5	CASSPCRLQGQYF	TGTGCCAGCAGCCCATGCAGGCTGCAGGGGCAGTACTTC
-	many	TRBV5-6	TRBJ1-2	CASSLGASNYGYTF	TGTGCCAGCAGCTTAGGAGCCTCAAACTATGGCTACACCTTC
-	-	TRBV29-1	TRBJ1-1	CSMISQGKTEVFF	TGCAGCATGATCTCACAGGGCAAAACTGAAGTTTTCTTT
-	-	TRBV18	TRBJ2-5	CASSQYATIQETQYF	TGTGCCAGCTCACAGTATGCGACCATCCAAGAGACCCAGTACTTC
-	-	TRBV12-3/TRBV12-4	TRBJ2-7	CASNRGTSGEQYF	TGTGCTTCAAACCGAGGGACCTCGGGCGAGCAGTACTTC
TRBD2	-	TRBV5-1	TRBJ2-7	CASSLAPGLASVEQYF	TGCGCCAGCAGCTTGGCCCCTGGACTAGCCTCGGTCGAGCAGTACTTC
-	once	TRBV6-2/TRBV6-3	TRBJ2-7	CASSRRQDNEQYF	TGTGCCAGCAGTCGTCGACAGGACAATGAGCAGTACTTC
-	many	TRBV12-3/TRBV12-4	TRBJ2-7	CASSSYEGSGEQYF	TGTGCCAGCAGCTCGTACGAGGGGTCAGGCGAGCAGTACTTC
TRBD1	few	TRBV6-5	TRBJ2-1	CASSYGGQGKNEQFF	TGTGCCAGCAGTTACGGGGGACAGGGTAAGAATGAGCAGTTCTTC
-	-	TRBV29-1	TRBJ1-1	CSVYPADTGLDTEAFF	TGCAGCGTTTACCCCGCCGACACAGGTCTGGACACTGAAGCTTTCTTT
-	-	TRBV10-3	TRBJ1-5	CAISESGQSNQPQHF	TGTGCCATCAGTGAGTCCGGACAGTCCAATCAGCCCCAGCATTTT
-	-	TRBV7-2	TRBJ2-1	CASSLPPTTYNEQFF	TGTGCCAGCAGCTTACCGCCGACAACATACAATGAGCAGTTCTTC
-	-	TRBV15	TRBJ1-4	CATSRAKGSNEKLFF	TGTGCCACCAGCAGAGCGAAGGGCTCTAATGAAAAACTGTTTTTT
-	once	TRBV13	TRBJ2-7	CASSETGTDYEQYF	TGTGCCAGCAGCGAAACCGGGACGGACTACGAGCAGTACTTC
-	few	TRBV10-3	TRBJ2-4	CAISEWGNEQYF	TGTGCCATCAGTGAGTGGGGCAATGAGCAGTACTTC
-	few	TRBV6-6	TRBJ1-6	CASRSDTRNSPLHF	TGTGCCAGCAGGTCCGACACTCGGAATTCACCCCTCCACTTT
TRBD2	few	TRBV27	TRBJ2-1	CASTQRGLGVLSNEQFF	TGTGCCAGCACCCAGCGGGGGTTAGGAGTCCTATCCAATGAGCAGTTCTTC
-	-	TRBV12-3/TRBV12-4	TRBJ2-1	CASSKGGPQETQFF	TGTGCCAGCAGCAAGGGGGGGCCTCAAGAGACCCAGTTCTTC
TRBD2	many	TRBV5-1	TRBJ2-1	CASSFRTSGDREQFF	TGCGCCAGCAGCTTCCGGACTAGCGGGGATCGAGAGCAGTTCTTC
-	-	TRBV14	TRBJ2-5	CASSQYQGFQETQYF	TGTGCCAGCAGCCAATACCAGGGCTTTCAAGAGACCCAGTACTTC
-	many	TRBV13	TRBJ2-1	CASSFARSLARGKGNEQFF	TGTGCCAGCAGCTTTGCCCGCTCCTTGGCTAGAGGTAAGGGCAATGAGCAGTTCTTC
-	few	TRBV5-1	TRBJ2-3	CASSSEGDPFVDTQYF	TGCGCCAGCAGCTCCGAGGGGGATCCCTTCGTGGATACGCAGTATTTT
TRBD2	few	TRBV3-1	TRBJ2-3	CASSHGAGGRGTDTQYF	TGTGCCAGCAGCCACGGAGCGGGGGGGCGTGGCACAGATACGCAGTATTTT
TRBD1	-	TRBV18	TRBJ2-5	CASSLLDRGETQYF	TGTGCCAGCTCACTCTTGGACAGGGGAGAGACCCAGTACTTC
-	few	TRBV19	TRBJ2-6	CASTDISGANVLTF	TGTGCCAGTACGGACATCTCTGGGGCCAACGTCCTGACTTTC
TRBD1	-	TRBV18	TRBJ1-1	CASSPRGQAYMNTEAFF	TGTGCCAGCTCACCGAGAGGACAGGCCTATATGAACACTGAAGCTTTCTTT
TRBD1	-	TRBV3-1	TRBJ1-4	CASSQEGWGRGHEKLFF	TGTGCCAGCAGCCAAGAAGGTTGGGGCAGGGGGCATGAAAAACTGTTTTTT
TRBD2	many	TRBV7-6	TRBJ2-1	CASSLIGGSSYNEQFF	TGTGCCAGCAGCTTAATTGGCGGGAGCTCCTACAATGAGCAGTTCTTC
-	few	TRBV18	TRBJ1-2	CASSSVSGPGYTF	TGTGCCAGCTCATCTGTTTCGGGGCCTGGCTACACCTTC
TRBD2	-	TRBV20-1	TRBJ2-7	CSAYSGGLYEQYF	TGCAGTGCTTATAGCGGGGGGCTCTACGAGCAGTACTTC
-	few	TRBV12-3/TRBV12-4	TRBJ1-4	CASSPGSGAEKLFF	TGTGCCAGCAGCCCCGGGTCTGGGGCTGAAAAACTGTTTTTT
TRBD1	-	TRBV3-1	TRBJ1-5	CASSQDQTGGHTQPQHF	TGTGCCAGCAGCCAAGATCAGACAGGGGGACACACTCAGCCCCAGCATTTT
-	-	TRBV6-6	TRBJ1-2	CASSYRRADGYTF	TGTGCCAGCAGTTACCGCAGGGCGGATGGCTACACCTTC
-	few	TRBV29-1	TRBJ1-2	CSVEEGTAFFYGYTF	TGCAGCGTTGAAGAAGGTACTGCCTTCTTCTATGGCTACACCTTC